This T cell receptor (beta chain) was captured by sequencing in a study of blood T cell repertoires in COVID-19. Per the study methods: Amplifying reference gene primers gave estimates of nucleated cell counts. This table comes from immunoSEQ multiplex PCR, and its TCRdb copy is limited to in-frame clones, with some not included. V, J and clone size were drawn from that table, and D and trimming were deduced from the DNA. The sample has around 250,000 clones; around 86% are singletons. The CDR3 runs to 15 residues. Germline-derived CDR1 and CDR2 are SGHRS and YFSETQ. Between the trimmed V and J ends, which lost 0 bases and 6 bases, there was a span of 15 bases.

The clonotype comes from a woman over 75 with COVID-19, enrolled during active disease. Sequencing was carried out using peripheral blood. The chain combines TRBV5-1 with TRBJ1-1; D is ambiguous. CDR3 bases: TGCGCCAGCAGCTTGGTGGTTACGGGGAGCGCTGAAGCTTTCTTT. Amino acid sequence: CASSLVVTGSAEAFF. The entire variable domain, with the rest obtained from reference TRBV5-1 and TRBJ1-1, is as follows: KAGVTQTPRYLIKTRGQQVTLSCSPISGHRSVSWYQQTPGQGLQFLFEYFSETQRNKGNFPGRFSGRQFSNSRSEMNVSTLELGDSALYLCASSLVVTGSAEAFFGQGTRLTVV.